Shown below are 27 T cell receptor beta chains from a single sample sequenced in a study. MiXCR, applied by TCRdb to the 5' RACE reads, yields one record per CDR3 protein. The table shows about 42,000 distinct CDR3 sequences, with around 28% occurring only once. The specimen was tumor-infiltrating memory CD4+ T cells sorted from the breast tumor. The subset was: memory CD4+ T cells, CD4+CD45RO+CD25-. These TCRs come from a female donor with breast cancer.

The chain combines TRBV6-1 with TRBJ2-1; D possibly corresponds to TRBD2 (5 bases). The CDR3 has 14 residues. Trimming removed 2 bases at V and 3 bases at J, with 8 bases between. From germline, CDR1 is MNHNS and CDR2 SASEGT. In nucleotides, the CDR3 is TGTGCCAGCAGTGAAATGGCGGGCTACAATGAGCAGTTCTTC. Residues: CASSEMAGYNEQFF.

This sequence joins TRBV4-1 and TRBJ2-7; TRBD2 is a possible D gene (5 bases). This CDR3 contains 13 residues. The V and J ends lost 8 bases and 4 bases respectively, with 15 bases between them. Germline assignment: CDR1 MGHRA and CDR2 YSYEKL. The CDR3 here is CASGKTTQYEQYF. Written as DNA, the CDR3 is TGCGCCAGCGGCAAGACTACCCAATACGAGCAGTACTTC.

This clonotype was detected a few times. The genes are TRBV6-2 or TRBV6-3 and TRBJ2-1, with 8 nucleotides matching TRBD2. The CDR3 has 15 residues. The germline V gene has CDR1 MNHEY and CDR2 SVGEGT. J was trimmed by 1 base and V by 6 bases; bases with no gene match: 5. CDR3 coding DNA: TGTGCCAGCAGGGAACTAGCGGCATCCTACAATGAGCAGTTCTTC. Its protein is CASRELAASYNEQFF.

Comment on this clonotype: Just one base apart from a much larger clone, this may be a read error. The chain is built from TRBV20-1 and TRBJ2-1; possibly TRBD2 for D (5 bases). From germline, CDR1 is DFQATT and CDR2 SNEGSKA (reference sequence). This CDR3 has 14 residues. CDR3 sequence reads: CNGYAVLSVNEQFF. For the CDR3, the DNA is TGCAATGGTTATGCAGTCCTTAGCGTCAATGAGCAGTTCTTC.

The chain combines TRBV7-9 with TRBJ1-6; D unclear. Trimming removed 1 base from V and 8 bases from J, with 6 bases in between. CDR3 length: 13 amino acids. Germline V gene lookup returns CDR1 SEHNR and CDR2 FQNEAQ (reference sequence). CDR3 DNA sequence: TGTGCCAGCAGCTTAGATCGGGATTCACCCCTCCACTTT. It yields the protein CASSLDRDSPLHF.

This clonotype came up many times. The chain links TRBV12-3 or TRBV12-4 to TRBJ1-5; D not certain. V dropped 6 bases and J dropped 6 bases, with 12 bases sitting between them. The CDR3 runs to 13 residues. CDR3 region: CASRHPLLQPQHF. As DNA, the CDR3 is TGTGCCAGCAGACATCCTCTACTTCAGCCCCAGCATTTT.

In its sample, this clonotype was seen a few times. The CDR3 is CASSHGGRGSYEQYF. CDR3 DNA sequence: TGTGCCAGCAGCCATGGGGGCAGGGGGTCCTACGAGCAGTACTTC. The rearrangement uses TRBV3-1 and TRBJ2-7, with 7 nucleotides matching TRBD1. V was pared by 3 bases and J by 1 base, with 6 bases of the junction left unmatched. This CDR3 is 15 amino acids long. Germline CDR1 LGHDT, CDR2 YNNKEL (reference sequence).

This clonotype was detected a few times. The chain recombines TRBV28 with TRBJ2-2; 7 positions match TRBD1. Germline-derived CDR1 and CDR2 are MDHEN and SYDVKM. V shed 3 bases, J shed 6 bases, and the junction held 7 bases outside the gene matches. The CDR3 is made up of 15 amino acids. CDR3 region: CASSFLGGSPGELFF. The DNA for the CDR3 is TGTGCCAGCAGTTTCCTAGGGGGCTCGCCCGGGGAGCTGTTTTTT. The full variable domain, with the rest looked up from reference TRBV28 and TRBJ2-2, is DVKVTQSSRYLVKRTGEKVFLECVQDMDHENMFWYRQDPGLGLRLIYFSYDVKMKEKGDIPEGYSVSREKKERFSLILESASTNQTSMYLCASSFLGGSPGELFFGEGSRLTVL.

This clonotype appeared many times. V gene TRBV7-2 combines with J gene TRBJ2-7; D may be TRBD1 (6 bases). Germline loops: CDR1 SGHTA, CDR2 FQGNSA. This CDR3 region has 14 residues. Trimming left V 3 bases short and J 2 bases short, with 11 bases between. CDR3 DNA: TGTGCCAGCAGCTTTGGGGGCGGAGCCTACGAGCAGTACTTC. This encodes CASSFGGGAYEQYF.

A few counts support this clonotype. The rearrangement uses TRBV24-1 and TRBJ2-2; D remains unclear. The length of the CDR3 is 13 residues. Trimming took off 6 bases at V and 4 bases at J, with 8 bases between the two ends. Looked up from germline, CDR1 is KGHDR and CDR2 is SFDVKD. This chain's CDR3 is CATSPGITGELFF. The CDR3 DNA follows: TGTGCCACCAGTCCGGGTATCACCGGGGAGCTGTTTTTT.

This clonotype was counted a few times. The chain links TRBV4-3 to TRBJ2-2, with D unclear. CDR3 length equals 14 residues. V was pared by 0 bases and J by 5 bases, with 7 bases between. Germline V gene data show CDR1 as LGHNA and CDR2 as YSLEER. The CDR3 here is CASSQEGSTGELFF. The CDR3, as DNA: TGCGCCAGCAGCCAAGAGGGATCGACCGGGGAGCTGTTTTTT.

This clonotype was seen ten or more times. The chain couples TRBV7-2 to TRBJ1-1, with D unclear. CDR1 is SGHTA, CDR2 FQGNSA, per germline. The CDR3 extends over 14 amino acids. The germline V and J ends were trimmed by 5 bases and 1 base, with 11 bases remaining between them. The CDR3 nucleotides are TGTGCCAGCAGCCCCGGGTCCGCGAACACTGAAGCTTTCTTT. This translates into CASSPGSANTEAFF.

This clonotype occurred many times. The chain combines TRBV9 with TRBJ2-5, with 11 bases aligning to TRBD2. Per germline, CDR1 SGDLS and CDR2 YYNGEE. The V gene end was trimmed by 0 bases and the J gene end by 5 bases; junction bases not matched to a gene: 6. This CDR3 has 16 residues. The CDR3 loop is CASSVELAGVAETQYF. CDR3 in DNA: TGTGCCAGCAGCGTAGAACTAGCGGGAGTGGCGGAGACCCAGTACTTC.

V is TRBV2 and J is TRBJ2-3; TRBD2 agrees at 13 bases. The length of the CDR3 is 17 residues. CDR1 and CDR2 from the germline V gene are SNHLY and FYNNEI. V was pared by 6 bases and J by 3 bases, with 9 bases of the junction left unmatched. DNA for the CDR3: TGTGCCAGCAGCGCAAGGACTAGCGGGAGAGAGACAGATACGCAGTATTTT. Amino acids: CASSARTSGRETDTQYF.

V gene TRBV7-6 combines with J gene TRBJ2-7, with TRBD2 matching over 8 bases. The CDR3 spans 15 residues. The V gene's germline CDR1 is SGHVS and CDR2 FNYEAQ. The ends lost 1 base at V and 4 bases at J; junction bases unmatched: 6. CDR3 sequence: CASSLVAGSLYEQYF. DNA of the CDR3: TGTGCCAGCAGCTTAGTAGCGGGGTCGCTTTACGAGCAGTACTTC.

The J gene is TRBJ1-2, the V gene TRBV12-3 or TRBV12-4, with D perhaps matching TRBD1 (6 bases). V lost 1 base and J 4 bases, leaving 10 bases between the germline ends. This CDR3 is built from 14 residues. CDR3 residues: CASSLGQASYGYTF. The CDR3 bases are TGTGCCAGCAGTTTAGGACAGGCAAGCTATGGCTACACCTTC.

The chain is built from TRBV7-2 and TRBJ1-1, with D hard to call. Trimming took 2 bases from V and 3 from J, leaving 13 bases between them. Germline assignment: CDR1 SGHTA and CDR2 FQGNSA. The CDR3 has 15 residues. Here the CDR3 reads CASSLFTSSYTEAFF. The CDR3 nucleotides are TGTGCCAGCAGCTTATTTACTTCGAGCTACACTGAAGCTTTCTTT. Supplemented by reference TRBV7-2 and TRBJ1-1, the full variable domain reads GAGVSQSPSNKVTEKGKDVELRCDPISGHTALYWYRQSLGQGLEFLIYFQGNSAPDKSGLPSDRFSAERTGGSVSTLTIQRTQQEDSAVYLCASSLFTSSYTEAFFGQGTRLTVV.

Turning to this clonotype: One junction end disagrees with the germline gene, perhaps due to a read error. This chain joins TRBV9 and TRBJ1-2; TRBD1 is a possible D gene (5 bases). Per the germline V gene, CDR1 is SGDLS and CDR2 is YYNGEE. The CDR3 runs 12 residues. The CDR3 here is CACSGDGYGYTF. CDR3 nucleotide sequence: TGTGCCTGCAGCGGGGACGGGTATGGCTACACCTTC.

On this clonotype: The conserved phenylalanine or tryptophan is not found at the CDR3 terminus, so this likely reflects a read error. CDR3 residues: CASSLNSGANVLTL. CDR3 DNA: TGTGCCAGCAGTTTGAACTCTGGGGCCAACGTCCTGACTCTC. The chain recombines TRBV27 with TRBJ2-6; D gene ambiguous. The CDR3 is made up of 14 amino acids. V lost 3 bases, J lost 0 bases, and 3 bases lay in between. The germline V gene encodes CDR1 MNHEY and CDR2 SMNVEV (reference sequence).

This chain connects TRBV4-1 to TRBJ2-4; D is possibly TRBD1 (5 bases). The CDR3 runs 17 residues. Germline V gene data show CDR1 as MGHRA and CDR2 as YSYEKL. V gave up 3 bases and J gave up 0 bases, with 15 bases separating them. The chain's CDR3 is CASSHLTGRQAKNIQYF. For the CDR3, the DNA is TGCGCCAGCAGCCATCTTACAGGACGGCAAGCCAAAAACATTCAGTACTTC.

This clonotype was observed a handful of times. The V call is TRBV3-1, the J call TRBJ2-7, with 11 bases that match TRBD2. The CDR3 runs 15 residues. Germline lookup yields CDR1 LGHDT and CDR2 YNNKEL (reference sequence). V dropped 3 bases and J dropped 3; count of bases not matched to a gene: 4. CDR3 DNA sequence: TGTGCCAGCAGCCAGACTAGCGGGACCGTCTACGAGCAGTACTTC. It encodes CASSQTSGTVYEQYF.

This clonotype was seen repeatedly, ten times or more. The chain recombines TRBV6-5 with TRBJ2-5; 7 bases are shared with TRBD2. The CDR3 is 15 amino acids. Germline loops: CDR1 MNHEY, CDR2 SVGAGI. V lost 4 bases to trimming and J lost 4 bases; unmatched junction nucleotides: 9. CDR3 loop: CASSLSGRIGETQYF. As DNA, the CDR3 is TGTGCCAGCAGTTTGTCCGGGAGGATCGGAGAGACCCAGTACTTC.

The rearrangement links TRBV5-1 to TRBJ1-4; a possible D gene is TRBD1 (5 bases). CDR1 is SGHRS, CDR2 YFSETQ, per germline. This CDR3 is built from 16 residues. Trimming pared 4 bases from V and 0 bases from J, leaving 13 bases between. The CDR3 here is CASSEATVATNEKLFF. The CDR3 coding sequence is TGCGCCAGCAGCGAAGCGACAGTTGCAACTAATGAAAAACTGTTTTTT.

The CDR3 reads CASSLRKVNQPQHF. Here the CDR3 DNA reads TGTGCCAGCAGCTTGAGAAAGGTTAATCAGCCCCAGCATTTT. The V call is TRBV5-6, the J call TRBJ1-5, with D unresolved. The V end was cut by 1 base, the J end by 4 bases, with 9 bases between. CDR3 length equals 14 residues. Germline CDR1 is SGHDT and CDR2 is YYEEEE.

This clonotype was seen ten or more times. The chain links TRBV5-6 to TRBJ2-5; D might be TRBD1 or TRBD2, each matching 5 bases. The V end lost 4 bases, the J end lost 2 bases, and 18 bases lay between the germline ends. Germline values: CDR1 SGHDT, CDR2 YYEEEE. The CDR3 loop spans 16 amino acids. CDR3: CASSAFWDPRQETQYF. CDR3 nucleotide sequence: TGTGCCAGCAGCGCGTTTTGGGACCCACGGCAAGAGACCCAGTACTTC. Filled out from reference TRBV5-6 and TRBJ2-5, the complete variable domain reads DAGVTQSPTHLIKTRGQQVTLRCSPKSGHDTVSWYQQALGQGPQFIFQYYEEEERQRGNFPDRFSGHQFPNYSSELNVNALLLGDSALYLCASSAFWDPRQETQYFGPGTRLLVL.

This rearrangement joins TRBV6-1 to TRBJ1-5; D not certain. The V gene lost 5 bases and the J gene lost 0 bases, with 14 bases spanning the gap. Germline V gives CDR1 MNHNS, CDR2 SASEGT. The CDR3 is 16 residues long. CDR3 protein: CASSTSRPNSNQPQHF. For the CDR3, the DNA is TGTGCCAGCAGTACGTCCAGACCAAATAGCAATCAGCCCCAGCATTTT.

V is TRBV7-9 and J is TRBJ2-2; TRBD2 matches at 12 bases. Per germline, CDR1 SEHNR and CDR2 FQNEAQ (reference sequence). The J segment lost 7 bases and the V segment lost 5 bases, leaving 8 bases of the junction unmatched. This CDR3 region has 16 residues. In DNA, the CDR3 is TGTGCCAGCAGCCCTAGCGGGAGGGCCCTCGGCGGGGAGCTGTTTTTT. Translating gives CASSPSGRALGGELFF. Full variable domain (rest looked up from reference TRBV7-9 and TRBJ2-2): DTGVSQNPRHKITKRGQNVTFRCDPISEHNRLYWYRQTLGQGPEFLTYFQNEAQLEKSRLLSDRFSAERPKGSFSTLEIQRTEQGDSAMYLCASSPSGRALGGELFFGEGSRLTVL.